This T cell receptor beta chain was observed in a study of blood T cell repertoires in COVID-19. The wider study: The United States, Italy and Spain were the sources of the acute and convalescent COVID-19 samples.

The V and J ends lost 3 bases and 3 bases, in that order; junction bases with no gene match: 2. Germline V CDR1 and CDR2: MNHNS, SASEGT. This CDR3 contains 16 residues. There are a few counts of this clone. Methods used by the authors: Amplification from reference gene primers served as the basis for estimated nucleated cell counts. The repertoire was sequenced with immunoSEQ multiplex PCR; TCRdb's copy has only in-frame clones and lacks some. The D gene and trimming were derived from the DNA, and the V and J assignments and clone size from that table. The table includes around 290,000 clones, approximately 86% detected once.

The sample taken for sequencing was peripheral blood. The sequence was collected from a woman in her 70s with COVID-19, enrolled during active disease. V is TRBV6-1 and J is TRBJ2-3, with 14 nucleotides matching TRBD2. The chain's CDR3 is CASSEGLAGVTDTQYF. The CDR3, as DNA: TGTGCCAGCAGTGAGGGACTAGCGGGGGTTACAGATACGCAGTATTTT.